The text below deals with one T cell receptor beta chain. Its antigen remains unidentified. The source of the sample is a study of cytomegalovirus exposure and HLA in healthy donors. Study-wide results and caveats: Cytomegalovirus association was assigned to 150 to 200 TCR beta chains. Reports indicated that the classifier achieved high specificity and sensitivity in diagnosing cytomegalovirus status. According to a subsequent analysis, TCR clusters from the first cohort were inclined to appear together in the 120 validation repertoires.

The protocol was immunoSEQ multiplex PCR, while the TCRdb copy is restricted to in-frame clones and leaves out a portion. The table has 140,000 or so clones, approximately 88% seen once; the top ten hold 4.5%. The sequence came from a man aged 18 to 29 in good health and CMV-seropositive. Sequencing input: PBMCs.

The CDR3 DNA reads as TGTGCCAGTAGCGCTGCCGGGACAGGAAGGTATGGCTACACCTTC. Its translation is CASSAAGTGRYGYTF. The chain uses TRBV19 and TRBJ1-2; the match to TRBD1 covers 8 bases. The germline V gene encodes CDR1 LNHDA and CDR2 SQIVND (reference sequence). The CDR3 contains 15 residues. V was pared by 6 bases and J by 5 bases, with 11 bases of the junction left unmatched.